This TCR beta chain originates from a study of blood T cell repertoires in COVID-19. Enrollees, about 18 to 95 years old, lived in about two dozen US areas. Recovered Cohort 3 donors showed two negative PCRs, clearance, or symptom resolution. Only in-frame clones appear in the TCRdb table, and some are missing; sequencing was by immunoSEQ multiplex PCR. The table records about 240,000 clones, roughly 90% of them present only once. The CDR3 loop spans 15 amino acids. Per germline, CDR1 SGDLS and CDR2 YYNGEE. The ends lost 4 bases at V and 6 bases at J; junction bases unmatched: 12. Sample: PBMCs or T cells enriched from blood (not recorded which). The TCR sequence derives from a woman in her twenties or thirties who had recovered from COVID-19. J is TRBJ1-2 and V is TRBV9, with 7 bases fitting TRBD1. CDR3 nucleotides: TGTGCCAGCAGCTCTGTAACAGGGGATAAAGATGGCTACACCTTC. This codes for CASSSVTGDKDGYTF.